This T cell receptor (beta chain) emerged from a study of shared clonotypes between healthy human individuals. Findings and caveats of the study: Clonotypes which were not shared had lower generation probabilities than clonotypes that all four donors shared. The study drew on few donors, limiting represented genetic and exposure-history diversity. The study found 4.5% to 5% of naive CD4 clonotypes shared across a few donors.

CD45RO-negative, CCR7-selected cells formed the naive CD8 fraction, which excluded terminally differentiated effector memory CD45RA+ cells. TCRdb keeps only in-frame clones here, not all; method: immunoSEQ multiplex PCR. Among about 2 million clones, roughly 94% were seen once, and the ten largest hold 1.1%. Of note for this clone: The antigen is not known.

V shed 5 bases, J shed 7 bases, and the junction held 9 bases outside the gene matches. Looked up from germline, CDR1 is MNHNY and CDR2 is SVGAGI (reference sequence). The length of the CDR3 is 15 residues. Sequenced material: naive CD8+ T cells sorted from blood. The TCR originated in a man younger than 35 in good health. This chain joins TRBV6-6 and TRBJ2-1, with 9 nucleotides matching TRBD2. The CDR3 DNA follows: TGTGCCAGCAGTCAACTTAGCGGGAGAAGAAATGAGCAGTTCTTC. It specifies CASSQLSGRRNEQFF.